This T cell receptor beta chain comes out of a study of blood T cell repertoires in COVID-19. Study at large: Sites in the United States, Italy and Spain provided acute and convalescent COVID-19 samples.

As originally analysed: The assay estimated nucleated cells by amplifying reference gene primers. The table came from immunoSEQ multiplex PCR; TCRdb's copy has only in-frame clones and leaves some out. That table gives V, J and clone size, and the DNA gave D and trimming. The sample consists of just under 45,000 clones, approximately 90% of them appearing once. CDR3 length: 14 amino acids. Trimming removed 1 base from V and 0 bases from J, with 7 bases in between. CDR1 and CDR2 from the germline V gene are LGHDT and YNNKEL (reference sequence). It was during active infection that Seattle patients were enrolled and then longitudinally followed.

Sequencing was performed on peripheral blood. V and J are TRBV3-1 (or the pseudogene TRBV3-2) and TRBJ2-7, with D maybe TRBD2 (5 bases). The TCR sequence derives from a man in his forties or fifties with COVID-19, enrolled during active disease. The CDR3 nucleotides read TGTGCCAGCAGCCAAGGACTAAGCTCCTACGAGCAGTACTTC. Amino acid sequence: CASSQGLSSYEQYF.